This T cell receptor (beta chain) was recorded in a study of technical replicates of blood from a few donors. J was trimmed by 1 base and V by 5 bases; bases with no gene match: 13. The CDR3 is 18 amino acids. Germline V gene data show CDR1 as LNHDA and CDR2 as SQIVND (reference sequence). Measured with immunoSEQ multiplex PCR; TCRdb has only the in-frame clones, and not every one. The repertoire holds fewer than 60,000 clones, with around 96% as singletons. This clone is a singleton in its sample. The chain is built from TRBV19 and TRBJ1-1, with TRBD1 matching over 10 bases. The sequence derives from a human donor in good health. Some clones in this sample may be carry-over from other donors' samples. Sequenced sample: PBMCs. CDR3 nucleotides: TGTGCCAGTAGTGTAAGAGGACAGGGGGTGACCTCGAACACTGAAGCTTTCTTT. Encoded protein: CASSVRGQGVTSNTEAFF. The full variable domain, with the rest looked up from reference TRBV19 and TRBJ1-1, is DGGITQSPKYLFRKEGQNVTLSCEQNLNHDAMYWYRQDPGQGLRLIYYSQIVNDFQKGDIAEGYSVSREKKESFPLTVTSAQKNPTAFYLCASSVRGQGVTSNTEAFFGQGTRLTVV.